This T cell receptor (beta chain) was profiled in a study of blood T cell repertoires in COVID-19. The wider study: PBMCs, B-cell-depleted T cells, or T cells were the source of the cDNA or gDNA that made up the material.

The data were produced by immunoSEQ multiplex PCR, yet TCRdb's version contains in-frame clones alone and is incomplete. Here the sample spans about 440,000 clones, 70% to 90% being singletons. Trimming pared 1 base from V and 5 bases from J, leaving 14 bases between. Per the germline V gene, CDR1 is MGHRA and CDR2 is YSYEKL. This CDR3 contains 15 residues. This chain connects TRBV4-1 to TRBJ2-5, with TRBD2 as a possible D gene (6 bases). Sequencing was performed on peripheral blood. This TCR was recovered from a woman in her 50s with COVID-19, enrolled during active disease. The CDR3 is CASSQGPGLRETQYF. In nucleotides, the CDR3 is TGCGCCAGCAGCCAAGGGCCGGGACTCAGGGAGACCCAGTACTTC.